This T cell receptor (beta chain) was sequenced during a study of cytomegalovirus exposure and HLA in healthy donors. Study-wide findings and caveats: Diagnosis of cytomegalovirus status made by the classifier reportedly showed high specificity and sensitivity. The study designated fewer than 200 TCR beta chains cytomegalovirus-associated.

The CDR3 totals 17 residues. V was cut by 6 bases and J by 0 bases, with 20 bases left in between. The germline V gene encodes CDR1 SNHLY and CDR2 FYNNEI. Comment on this clone: The target antigen is unknown.

Libraries were prepared by immunoSEQ multiplex PCR; TCRdb keeps only in-frame clonotypes and omits some of them. The sample lists 150,000 to 200,000 clones, 86% seen once, with around 2.1% in the top ten. The clonotype comes from a woman under 30 in good health and CMV-seronegative. This chain links TRBV2 with TRBJ1-1, with D perhaps TRBD1 (5 bases). Specimen: PBMCs. CDR3 DNA: TGTGCCAGCAGCATCCGGGACTGGCCTATGTTGAACACTGAAGCTTTCTTT. Encoded protein: CASSIRDWPMLNTEAFF.